Below are 3 T cell receptor beta chains sequenced from a single sample in a study of T cell clonality in common variable immunodeficiency. The repertoire was sequenced with immunoSEQ multiplex PCR; TCRdb's copy has only in-frame clones and lacks some. The sample holds roughly 32,000 clones, and no clone turns up only once. Material for sequencing was peripheral blood mononuclear cells. The source is a person aged 18 to 70 in good health.

To note about this clone: Read data end 3 residues before the CDR3 end; the end is taken from the germline J gene. V usage is TRBV2 and J usage is TRBJ2-5; 10 positions agree with TRBD2. V gave up 8 bases and J gave up 5 bases; unmatched junction bases: 14. The CDR3 is 16 residues long. Germline V lookup: CDR1 SNHLY, CDR2 FYNNEI. CDR3 in amino acids: CASYTPASGSQETQYF. The CDR3 bases that were read are TGTGCCAGCTACACTCCGGCTAGCGGGAGCCAGGAGACC.

Comment on this clone: The CDR3 is cut off 3 residues early in the read; its end comes from the germline J gene. The chain combines TRBV19 with TRBJ1-1, with 8 bases that match TRBD1. This CDR3 is built from 15 residues. V lost 7 bases to trimming and J lost 5 bases; unmatched junction nucleotides: 12. Per germline, CDR1 LNHDA and CDR2 SQIVND (reference sequence). The sequenced CDR3 bases are TGTGCCAGTATTGGAACAGGGGGGATAAGGACTGAA. This sequence encodes CASIGTGGIRTE. From start to end, the CDR3 is CASIGTGGIRTEAFF.

This clone was picked up many times. The observed sequence ends 3 residues before the CDR3 terminus, with the missing tail filled in from the germline J gene. The chain links TRBV7-9 to TRBJ2-2; 7 positions agree with TRBD1. The CDR3 is 15 residues long. V dropped 5 bases and J dropped 8; count of bases not matched to a gene: 11. CDR1 and CDR2 from the germline V gene are SEHNR and FQNEAQ (reference sequence). The CDR3 sequence is CASSVDREARGELFF. CDR3 DNA (partial): TGTGCCAGCAGCGTCGACAGGGAAGCGAGGGGGGAG.